The 10 T cell receptor beta chains presented below share a single source sample, sequenced in a study of monozygotic twins with inflammatory bowel disease. TCRdb re-called the 5' RACE reads and shows each CDR3 protein once, DNA omitted. Here the sample table reports around 450,000 distinct CDR3 sequences. Sequencing used blood. The receptors derive from a human donor with ulcerative colitis or Crohn's disease, or a healthy co-twin of an affected twin (not recorded which).

CDR3 sequence: CASSSTGVGSPLHF. The chain uses TRBV7-3 and TRBJ1-6; the D call from TCRdb, TRBD1, cannot be confirmed without DNA. This CDR3 comprises 14 residues. Germline CDR1 SGHTA, CDR2 FQGTGA.

This chain joins TRBV7-2 and TRBJ2-1; TCRdb outputs TRBD2, but without DNA this stays unchecked. CDR1 is SGHTA, CDR2 FQGNSA, per germline. This CDR3 has 15 amino acids. CDR3 residues: CASSLTGWTSDEQFF.

V usage is TRBV10-3 and J usage is TRBJ1-5. This CDR3 contains 15 residues. CDR1 is ENHRY and CDR2 is SYGVKD in the germline V gene. This chain's CDR3 is CAISEGWVSNQPQHF.

The rearrangement links TRBV29-1 to TRBJ2-7; TCRdb picks TRBD1, but there is no DNA to check that call. Germline V gene data show CDR1 as SQVTM and CDR2 as ANQGSEA. The CDR3 is 11 residues long. The CDR3 loop is CSVPGPYEQYF.

The rearrangement joins TRBV25-1 to TRBJ1-1. In germline, CDR1 is MGHDK, CDR2 SYGVNS. This CDR3 contains 11 residues. The CDR3 sequence is CASRGGTEAFF.

The rearrangement joins TRBV6-1 to TRBJ2-7; TCRdb calls TRBD2, which cannot be checked without DNA. This CDR3 is 14 amino acids long. CDR1 and CDR2 from the germline V gene are MNHNS and SASEGT. The CDR3 spells CASSDRGGVHEQYF.

The chain is built from TRBV7-2 and TRBJ2-1; the TRBD1 assignment by TCRdb is unverifiable without DNA. Germline V gene data show CDR1 as SGHTA and CDR2 as FQGNSA. The CDR3 consists of 13 residues. This CDR3 is CASSLREVKEQFF.

This rearrangement joins TRBV7-9 to TRBJ2-5; TCRdb's D call of TRBD1 is untestable without DNA. CDR3 length: 15 amino acids. Germline V CDR1 and CDR2: SEHNR, FQNEAQ (reference sequence). The CDR3 reads CASSPRDRKQETQYF.

The V gene is TRBV5-4, the J gene TRBJ2-7; TCRdb reports TRBD2, a call that lacks DNA to check it against. Germline V gene sequence: CDR1 SGHNT, CDR2 YYREEE (reference sequence). CDR3 length: 14 amino acids. CDR3: CATSLAGTSYEQYF.

J is TRBJ1-1 and V is TRBV5-1. This CDR3 spans 14 amino acids. Germline V gene data show CDR1 as SGHRS and CDR2 as YFSETQ. The CDR3 loop is CASSLDLVNTEAFF.